A selection of T cell receptor beta chains follows, all from one sample in a study of blood T cell repertoires in COVID-19. Sequenced by immunoSEQ multiplex PCR; TCRdb stores in-frame clones only, minus some. The data show some 120,000 clones, about 88% seen once. The sample comprised peripheral blood. Receptors originate from a woman older than 75 with acute or convalescent COVID-19. Both conserved end residues are part of each CDR3. Fields, in order: D gene, V gene, J gene, clone size, CDR3 protein, CDR3 DNA. D genes are given only for firm matches. Size is stated for part of the rows, as once, few or many counts, or as a class when the clone is expanded.

.	TRBV27	TRBJ2-7	few	CASSPNMGGEQYF	TGTGCCAGCAGTCCAAACATGGGGGGAGAGCAGTACTTC
TRBD1	TRBV20-1	TRBJ1-5	.	CSASQTGDRSQPQHF	TGCAGTGCTAGTCAGACAGGGGACCGCAGTCAGCCCCAGCATTTT
.	TRBV6-6	TRBJ2-7	.	CASSYSDSFEQYF	TGTGCCAGCAGTTACTCGGACAGCTTCGAGCAGTACTTC
.	TRBV2	TRBJ1-3	.	CASSDWAGDSGNTIYF	TGTGCCAGCAGTGATTGGGCAGGGGACTCTGGAAACACCATATATTTT
.	TRBV11-2	TRBJ1-4	few	CASSFRSATNEKLFF	TGTGCCAGCAGCTTCCGGTCTGCAACTAATGAAAAACTGTTTTTT
TRBD1	TRBV7-9	TRBJ1-5	once	CASSLDSGTGRRGQPQHF	TGTGCCAGCAGCTTAGACTCCGGGACAGGTCGACGAGGTCAGCCCCAGCATTTT
.	TRBV9	TRBJ1-4	.	CASSVLPGTNEKLFF	TGTGCCAGCAGCGTATTACCGGGAACTAATGAAAAACTGTTTTTT
TRBD2	TRBV28	TRBJ2-1	.	CASSFLAGVANEQFF	TGTGCCAGCAGTTTCCTGGCGGGAGTTGCCAATGAGCAGTTCTTC
.	TRBV6-1	TRBJ1-6	few	CASSAAFFSPLHF	TGTGCCAGCAGTGCAGCTTTCTTTTCACCCCTCCACTTT
TRBD2	TRBV27	TRBJ2-3	.	CASRFRTSGREGANTQYF	TGTGCCAGCAGGTTTCGGACTAGCGGGAGGGAGGGGGCGAATACGCAGTATTTT
TRBD2	TRBV5-1	TRBJ2-7	few	CASSLAGGLAGDEQYF	TGCGCCAGCAGCTTGGCCGGAGGACTAGCGGGAGATGAGCAGTACTTC
TRBD2	TRBV29-1	TRBJ2-3	.	CSTLAGLTDTQYF	TGCAGCACCTTAGCGGGGCTCACAGATACGCAGTATTTT
.	TRBV6-5	TRBJ1-4	.	CASSYRQAGDEKLFF	TGTGCCAGCAGTTACCGACAGGCAGGGGATGAAAAACTGTTTTTT
.	TRBV13	TRBJ2-4	.	CASSPRYRDGNIQYF	TGTGCCAGCAGCCCGCGATACAGGGACGGGAACATTCAGTACTTC
.	TRBV6-1	TRBJ1-2	.	CASSETRGTGYTF	TGTGCCAGCAGTGAAACCAGGGGAACTGGCTACACCTTC
TRBD1	TRBV6-5	TRBJ1-2	.	CASSSDRGRGYGYTF	TGTGCCAGCAGTTCGGACAGGGGAAGAGGGTATGGCTACACCTTC
.	TRBV10-2	TRBJ2-7	.	CASSEDRSSYEQYF	TGCGCCAGCAGCGAGGACAGATCCTCCTACGAGCAGTACTTC
.	TRBV29-1	TRBJ1-2	once	CSVEKLQDSGYGYTF	TGCAGCGTTGAGAAGCTACAGGACAGCGGCTATGGCTACACCTTC
.	TRBV2	TRBJ1-1	.	CASKVGARTEAFF	TGTGCCAGCAAGGTAGGGGCGAGGACTGAAGCTTTCTTT
.	TRBV27	TRBJ1-6	once	CASSLFGRAGVSPLHF	TGTGCCAGCAGTCTCTTCGGGAGGGCGGGGGTTTCACCCCTCCACTTT
.	TRBV5-1	TRBJ2-1	.	CASSLGPTNEQFF	TGCGCCAGCAGCTTGGGGCCGACTAATGAGCAGTTCTTC
TRBD1	TRBV7-9	TRBJ1-6	.	CASSFGQGNNSPLHF	TGTGCCAGCAGCTTCGGACAGGGAAATAATTCACCCCTCCACTTT
.	TRBV3-1/TRBV3-2	TRBJ2-2	once	CASSQGWGRATTGELFF	TGTGCCAGCAGCCAAGGGTGGGGCAGGGCAACGACCGGGGAGCTGTTTTTT
.	TRBV9	TRBJ2-3	few	CASSVAGVTDTQYF	TGTGCCAGCAGCGTAGCAGGGGTGACAGATACGCAGTATTTT
TRBD1	TRBV10-3	TRBJ1-2	.	CAISEPNRGRGGYTF	TGTGCCATCAGTGAGCCCAACAGGGGGCGAGGTGGCTACACCTTC
.	TRBV5-4	TRBJ2-3	few	CASSSAGTDTQYF	TGTGCCAGCAGTTCCGCAGGCACAGATACGCAGTATTTT
TRBD2	TRBV7-2	TRBJ2-5	.	CASSLEAGGLVGETQYF	TGTGCCAGCAGCTTAGAGGCGGGGGGGCTGGTAGGAGAGACCCAGTACTTC
TRBD2	TRBV4-1	TRBJ2-3	.	CASSQLLAGGNTQYF	TGCGCCAGCAGCCAACTCCTAGCGGGAGGGAATACGCAGTATTTT
TRBD2	TRBV28	TRBJ2-2	.	CASSPPPGRGGHTGELFF	TGTGCCAGCAGTCCCCCCCCCGGGAGGGGAGGGCACACCGGGGAGCTGTTTTTT
.	TRBV10-3	TRBJ1-5	.	CAISPGANQPQHF	TGTGCCATCAGCCCAGGGGCTAATCAGCCCCAGCATTTT
.	TRBV9	TRBJ2-5	.	CASSVGIGSGRGAETQYF	TGTGCCAGCAGCGTAGGGATAGGCTCCGGCAGGGGGGCAGAGACCCAGTACTTC
.	TRBV12-5	TRBJ2-1	.	CASGQSWGGVSSYNEQFF	TGTGCTAGTGGTCAAAGCTGGGGGGGCGTTAGCTCCTACAATGAGCAGTTCTTC
TRBD1	TRBV5-1	TRBJ2-7	once	CASSFGGTGVAYEQYF	TGCGCCAGCAGCTTTGGGGGGACAGGGGTGGCCTACGAGCAGTACTTC
TRBD1	TRBV7-9	TRBJ2-7	.	CASSFQGQGGNEQYF	TGTGCCAGCAGCTTTCAAGGACAGGGAGGTAACGAGCAGTACTTC
.	TRBV19	TRBJ2-6	.	CASRIGRGSSGANVLTF	TGTGCCAGTAGGATCGGCAGGGGAAGCTCTGGGGCCAACGTCCTGACTTTC
TRBD1	TRBV7-3	TRBJ1-6	.	CASSPGTAYNSPLHF	TGTGCCAGCAGCCCTGGGACAGCGTATAATTCACCCCTCCACTTT
.	TRBV19	TRBJ1-1	.	CASSPSQGRNTEAFF	TGTGCCAGTAGTCCATCACAGGGTCGAAACACTGAAGCTTTCTTT
TRBD1	TRBV7-2	TRBJ1-2	.	CASSPGQGVYGYTF	TGTGCCAGCAGCCCCGGACAGGGGGTCTATGGCTACACCTTC
TRBD2	TRBV19	TRBJ2-1	.	CASSMERGGIRNEQFF	TGTGCCAGTAGTATGGAGCGGGGGGGCATTCGGAATGAGCAGTTCTTC
TRBD2	TRBV7-6	TRBJ2-1	.	CASSLAGLAGGFEQFF	TGTGCCAGCAGCTTAGCGGGGCTAGCGGGGGGTTTTGAGCAGTTCTTC
.	TRBV7-5	TRBJ2-1	.	CVRSLEGVGNEQFF	TGTGTCAGAAGCTTAGAGGGGGTAGGCAATGAGCAGTTCTTC
TRBD1	TRBV3-1/TRBV3-2	TRBJ1-1	.	CASSQNRRQGLGSEAFF	TGTGCCAGCAGCCAAAACCGTCGACAGGGGTTGGGGTCCGAAGCTTTCTTT
.	TRBV7-6	TRBJ2-1	.	CASSNRGKSYNEQFF	TGTGCCAGCAGCAATAGGGGGAAGTCCTACAATGAGCAGTTCTTC
.	TRBV7-6	TRBJ2-7	.	CASSLAGAGWDYEQYF	TGTGCCAGCAGCTTAGCGGGGGCAGGGTGGGACTACGAGCAGTACTTC
.	TRBV6-5	TRBJ2-5	.	CASSYRQERETQYF	TGTGCCAGCAGTTACCGGCAAGAGCGAGAGACCCAGTACTTC
TRBD1	TRBV6-5	TRBJ1-6	.	CASALDRGENSPLHF	TGTGCCAGCGCCTTAGACAGGGGAGAAAATTCACCCCTCCACTTT
.	TRBV5-1	TRBJ1-2	.	CASSLGAGYGYTF	TGCGCCAGCAGCTTGGGGGCGGGCTATGGCTACACCTTC
TRBD1	TRBV7-9	TRBJ1-6	.	CASSRDRVSNSPLHF	TGTGCCAGCAGCAGAGACAGGGTTTCTAATTCACCCCTCCACTTT
TRBD2	TRBV4-1	TRBJ2-3	.	CASSQGAGPTDTQYF	TGCGCCAGCAGCCAAGGAGCGGGGCCCACAGATACGCAGTATTTT
TRBD1	TRBV4-2	TRBJ2-2	.	CASSQGQGVTGELFF	TGTGCCAGCAGCCAGGGACAGGGGGTAACCGGGGAGCTGTTTTTT
.	TRBV2	TRBJ1-6	once	CASSGAGISSSPLHF	TGTGCCAGCAGTGGGGCAGGGATCTCCTCATCACCCCTCCACTTT
.	TRBV12-3/TRBV12-4	TRBJ1-2	.	CASSLGRNGYTF	TGTGCCAGCAGTTTAGGCAGGAATGGCTACACCTTC
TRBD1	TRBV6-5	TRBJ1-1	.	CASSGQGLNTEAFF	TGTGCCAGCAGCGGACAGGGTCTGAACACTGAAGCTTTCTTT
TRBD1	TRBV19	TRBJ1-5	.	CASSISGTGGGDQPQHF	TGTGCCAGTAGTATATCCGGGACAGGGGGCGGCGATCAGCCCCAGCATTTT
.	TRBV6-5	TRBJ2-2	.	CASTRDRANTGELFF	TGTGCCAGCACCAGAGACAGAGCGAACACCGGGGAGCTGTTTTTT
TRBD1	TRBV7-8	TRBJ2-5	.	CASRTGTGFFETQYF	TGTGCCAGCAGGACCGGGACAGGGTTTTTTGAGACCCAGTACTTC
TRBD1	TRBV11-3	TRBJ1-1	.	CASGQGVNTEAFF	TGTGCCAGCGGACAGGGGGTGAACACTGAAGCTTTCTTT
TRBD1	TRBV3-1/TRBV3-2	TRBJ1-4	.	CASRQTGRREKLFF	TGTGCCAGCAGACAGACAGGGAGGCGGGAAAAACTGTTTTTT
.	TRBV5-4	TRBJ2-2	.	CASSPGQGGTGELFF	TGTGCCAGCAGCCCGGGCCAGGGCGGCACCGGGGAGCTGTTTTTT
TRBD2	TRBV3-1/TRBV3-2	TRBJ2-7	.	CASSLGGASYEQYF	TGTGCCAGCAGCCTCGGGGGGGCCAGCTACGAGCAGTACTTC